A selection of T cell receptor beta chains follows, all from one sample in a study of blood T cells in healthy people across ages. TCRdb ran MiXCR on the 5' RACE reads and lists one entry per CDR3 protein. Here the sample spans about 580,000 distinct CDR3 sequences, roughly 48% being singletons. The specimen sequenced was blood. The receptors here all came from a man of 80 years or more in good health. CDR3s include the opening cysteine and the closing phenylalanine or tryptophan. The D gene is left open where the match is weak. The size entry is marked missing in some rows and otherwise reads once, few, many or a size class.

j_gene: TRBJ2-3; v_gene: TRBV6-2/TRBV6-3; abundance: NA; d_gene: TRBD1; CDR3aa: CASSYQGARTDTQYF; CDR3nt: TGTGCCAGCAGTTATCAGGGGGCCCGCACAGATACGCAGTATTTT
j_gene: TRBJ1-2; v_gene: TRBV7-8; abundance: NA; d_gene: TRBD1; CDR3aa: CASSLGRPGQGASGYTF; CDR3nt: TGTGCCAGCAGCTTAGGGAGGCCGGGACAGGGGGCGTCAGGCTACACCTTC
j_gene: TRBJ2-7; v_gene: TRBV27; abundance: few; d_gene: TRBD1; CDR3aa: CASSTIQGASFSYEQYF; CDR3nt: TGTGCCAGCAGCACAATACAGGGGGCCTCTTTCTCCTACGAGCAGTACTTC
j_gene: TRBJ2-3; v_gene: TRBV2; abundance: once; d_gene: NA; CDR3aa: CASSVTLDTQYF; CDR3nt: TGTGCCAGCAGTGTCACTTTGGATACGCAGTATTTT
j_gene: TRBJ2-5; v_gene: TRBV29-1; abundance: NA; d_gene: NA; CDR3aa: CSVEDRRGETQYF; CDR3nt: TGCAGCGTTGAAGATCGCCGAGGAGAGACCCAGTACTTC
j_gene: TRBJ2-7; v_gene: TRBV6-2/TRBV6-3; abundance: few; d_gene: TRBD2; CDR3aa: CASSYSWTRRLIYEQYF; CDR3nt: TGTGCCAGCAGTTACTCCTGGACTAGACGCTTGATTTACGAGCAGTACTTC
j_gene: TRBJ1-2; v_gene: TRBV4-3; abundance: few; d_gene: NA; CDR3aa: CASSQDSGAYGYTF; CDR3nt: TGCGCCAGCAGCCAAGATTCGGGGGCCTATGGCTACACCTTC
j_gene: TRBJ2-3; v_gene: TRBV4-3; abundance: NA; d_gene: NA; CDR3aa: CASSQTEGEDTQYF; CDR3nt: TGCGCCAGCAGCCAAACCGAGGGGGAAGATACGCAGTATTTT
j_gene: TRBJ2-1; v_gene: TRBV7-2; abundance: few; d_gene: TRBD2; CDR3aa: CASSLSGSGTPHEQFF; CDR3nt: TGTGCCAGCAGCCTTAGCGGGAGCGGAACCCCCCATGAGCAGTTCTTC
j_gene: TRBJ1-2; v_gene: TRBV9; abundance: NA; d_gene: TRBD1; CDR3aa: CASSIAGTGGAYGYTF; CDR3nt: TGTGCCAGCAGCATCGCCGGGACAGGGGGCGCCTATGGCTACACCTTC
j_gene: TRBJ2-5; v_gene: TRBV27; abundance: few; d_gene: NA; CDR3aa: CASSTLGEETQYF; CDR3nt: TGTGCCAGCAGCACCTTGGGGGAAGAGACCCAGTACTTC
j_gene: TRBJ2-1; v_gene: TRBV5-1; abundance: many; d_gene: NA; CDR3aa: CASSLDGEEYNEQFF; CDR3nt: TGCGCCAGCAGCTTGGACGGAGAGGAGTACAATGAGCAGTTCTTC
j_gene: TRBJ1-5; v_gene: TRBV7-2; abundance: NA; d_gene: NA; CDR3aa: CASRGESNQPQHF; CDR3nt: TGTGCCAGCAGGGGTGAAAGCAATCAGCCCCAGCATTTT
j_gene: TRBJ2-5; v_gene: TRBV28; abundance: few; d_gene: NA; CDR3aa: CASSPWRLEQYF; CDR3nt: TGTGCCAGCAGCCCCTGGAGATTAGAGCAGTACTTC
j_gene: TRBJ1-5; v_gene: TRBV20-1; abundance: NA; d_gene: TRBD1; CDR3aa: CSATTGQRNQPQHF; CDR3nt: TGCAGTGCTACGACGGGACAGCGAAATCAGCCCCAGCATTTT
j_gene: TRBJ1-6; v_gene: TRBV10-2; abundance: few; d_gene: NA; CDR3aa: CASSDISPLHF; CDR3nt: TGCGCCAGCAGTGATATTTCACCCCTCCACTTT
j_gene: TRBJ2-2; v_gene: TRBV4-3; abundance: once; d_gene: NA; CDR3aa: CASSHEHRNTGELFF; CDR3nt: TGCGCCAGCAGCCATGAGCACCGGAACACCGGGGAGCTGTTTTTT
j_gene: TRBJ1-2; v_gene: TRBV9; abundance: NA; d_gene: TRBD1; CDR3aa: CASRTGGAGYTF; CDR3nt: TGTGCCAGCAGAACAGGGGGCGCGGGCTACACCTTC
j_gene: TRBJ2-7; v_gene: TRBV6-2/TRBV6-3; abundance: NA; d_gene: TRBD1; CDR3aa: CASNVYGQGYEQYF; CDR3nt: TGTGCCAGCAATGTTTATGGACAGGGCTACGAGCAGTACTTC
j_gene: TRBJ2-1; v_gene: TRBV7-2; abundance: once; d_gene: NA; CDR3aa: CASSLPGLQYNGQFF; CDR3nt: TGTGCCAGCAGCCTTCCGGGACTCCAGTACAATGGGCAGTTCTTC
j_gene: TRBJ2-7; v_gene: TRBV5-4; abundance: NA; d_gene: NA; CDR3aa: CASTLTVTYNEQYF; CDR3nt: TGTGCCAGCACTTTGACGGTTACCTACAATGAGCAGTACTTC
j_gene: TRBJ2-3; v_gene: TRBV20-1; abundance: few; d_gene: NA; CDR3aa: CSAEDTQYF; CDR3nt: TGCAGTGCTGAAGATACGCAGTATTTT
j_gene: TRBJ2-3; v_gene: TRBV6-5; abundance: many; d_gene: TRBD1; CDR3aa: CASRIQGAGDTQYF; CDR3nt: TGTGCCAGCAGGATACAGGGGGCAGGTGATACGCAGTATTTT
j_gene: TRBJ1-5; v_gene: TRBV20-1; abundance: NA; d_gene: TRBD1; CDR3aa: CSARGQGARYQPQHF; CDR3nt: TGCAGTGCTCGTGGACAGGGGGCTCGTTATCAGCCCCAGCATTTT
j_gene: TRBJ2-5; v_gene: TRBV7-2; abundance: NA; d_gene: NA; CDR3aa: CASSLELGRQYF; CDR3nt: TGTGCCAGCAGCTTAGAGTTGGGGAGGCAGTACTTC